This T cell receptor (beta chain) was sequenced during a study of T cell responses to AZD1222 COVID-19 vaccine. The germline V gene has CDR1 SGHRS and CDR2 YFSETQ. The CDR3 length is 15 residues. The trim removed 0 bases at V and 8 bases at J, leaving 10 bases unmatched. General study results and limits: Reportedly, close to half of spike-specific TCRs are directed against unmutated variant regions. CD4 TCRs covered the whole spike, strongest at regions 160-218 and 743-854. Baseline seropositivity occurred in only a handful of AZD1222 recipients. Sampled repertoires all dated from after the peak T cell response.

Sequencing used immunoSEQ multiplex PCR; TCRdb keeps in-frame clones, though not all of them. The sample includes approximately 110,000 clones, about 80% seen only once; the top ten take around 5.1%. Concerning this clone: As yet, its antigen is unknown.

J is TRBJ1-2 and V is TRBV5-1, with 7 bases aligning to TRBD1. This specimen consisted of peripheral blood, obtained on day 0 of AZD1222 vaccination. The TCR sequence derives from an adult in good health. CDR3 nucleotide sequence: TGCGCCAGCAGCTTGGCCCAGGAGGGGGCTGGAGGCTACACCTTC. This encodes CASSLAQEGAGGYTF.